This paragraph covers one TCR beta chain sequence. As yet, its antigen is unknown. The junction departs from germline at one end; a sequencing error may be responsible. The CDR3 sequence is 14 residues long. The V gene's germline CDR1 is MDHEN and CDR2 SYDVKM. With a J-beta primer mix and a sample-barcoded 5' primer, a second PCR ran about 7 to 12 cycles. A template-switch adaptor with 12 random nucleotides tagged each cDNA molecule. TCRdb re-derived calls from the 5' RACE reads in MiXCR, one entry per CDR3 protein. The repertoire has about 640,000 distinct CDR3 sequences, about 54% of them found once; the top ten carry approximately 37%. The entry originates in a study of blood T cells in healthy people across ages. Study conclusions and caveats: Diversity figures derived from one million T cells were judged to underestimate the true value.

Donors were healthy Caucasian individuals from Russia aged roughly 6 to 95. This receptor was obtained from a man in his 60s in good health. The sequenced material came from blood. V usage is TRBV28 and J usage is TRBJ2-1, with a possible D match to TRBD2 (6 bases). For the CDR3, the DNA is TGTGCCAGCAGCCCTGACAGCGGGCCCAATGAGCAGTTCTTT. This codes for CASSPDSGPNEQFF.